These 24 T cell receptor beta chains originate from one sample sequenced in a study of blood T cell repertoires in COVID-19. Clones were sequenced by immunoSEQ multiplex PCR, and TCRdb holds only the in-frame ones, with some missing. The data show approximately 210,000 clones, with roughly 88% seen just once and 5% to 7.5% held by the top ten. The material sequenced was peripheral blood. The receptors derive from a middle-aged woman who had recovered from COVID-19.

The gene calls are TRBV28 and TRBJ1-5; 8 nucleotides line up with TRBD1. The CDR3 extends over 15 amino acids. V shed 6 bases, J shed 3 bases, and the junction held 7 bases outside the gene matches. Germline V gives CDR1 MDHEN, CDR2 SYDVKM. CDR3 nucleotides: TGTGCCAGCAGGGAGGGACAGGCCCTCAATCAGCCCCAGCATTTT. Translating gives CASREGQALNQPQHF.

V usage is TRBV3-1 (or the pseudogene TRBV3-2) and J usage is TRBJ2-3, with D possibly matching TRBD1 (5 bases). The CDR3 spans 15 residues. V shed 4 bases and J shed 3 bases, with 14 bases lying between them. CDR1 and CDR2 from the germline V gene are LGHDT and YNNKEL (reference sequence). CDR3 nucleotides: TGTGCCAGCAGCCCCGTAGGGGCCGCGACAGATACGCAGTATTTT. Residues: CASSPVGAATDTQYF.

The rearrangement joins TRBV19 to TRBJ2-1, with 7 bases fitting TRBD1. This CDR3 contains 16 residues. V dropped 6 bases and J dropped 2; count of bases not matched to a gene: 10. Germline V gives CDR1 LNHDA, CDR2 SQIVND (reference sequence). The CDR3 here is CASSGSGQRAYNEQFF. The CDR3 coding sequence is TGTGCCAGTAGCGGTTCGGGACAGCGTGCCTACAATGAGCAGTTCTTC.

The chain combines TRBV19 with TRBJ2-1; TRBD2 agrees at 7 bases. Germline V gene data show CDR1 as LNHDA and CDR2 as SQIVND (reference sequence). The V and J ends lost 5 bases and 6 bases, in that order; junction bases with no gene match: 10. This CDR3 is built from 15 residues. CDR3 sequence (DNA): TGTGCCAGTAGTCCCCCCCTACTAGCGATCAATGAGCAGTTCTTC. It encodes CASSPPLLAINEQFF.

The chain uses TRBV14 and TRBJ2-1; D call uncertain. CDR1 is SGHDN, CDR2 FVKESK, per germline. CDR3 length: 16 amino acids. The ends were cut back, 1 base at V and 5 bases at J, with 15 bases in the middle. CDR3 sequence (DNA): TGTGCCAGCAGCCAAGGTCTACTTGGTTTTGACAATGAGCAGTTCTTC. Its translation: CASSQGLLGFDNEQFF.

The J gene is TRBJ2-5, the V gene TRBV9; D gene uncertain. V was trimmed by 6 bases and J by 2 bases, leaving 14 bases between them. This CDR3 contains 14 residues. Germline V gene lookup returns CDR1 SGDLS and CDR2 YYNGEE. The CDR3 nucleotides are TGTGCCAGCACCCGTAGTCTAGAGCAAGAGACCCAGTACTTC. It encodes CASTRSLEQETQYF.

The rearrangement joins TRBV7-9 to TRBJ2-1; 7 positions agree with TRBD2. CDR3 length: 11 residues. The germline V gene encodes CDR1 SEHNR and CDR2 FQNEAQ (reference sequence). Trimming cost V 2 bases and J 14 bases; bases outside gene matches: 3. The DNA of the CDR3 is TGTGCCAGCAGCTTAAATCGGGAGGAGTTCTTC. Its translation: CASSLNREEFF.

The chain joins TRBV3-1 (or the pseudogene TRBV3-2) to TRBJ1-1; 7 positions agree with TRBD1. This CDR3 is 16 amino acids long. Losses at the gene ends were 0 bases for V and 4 bases for J; bases not matched to a gene: 8. Germline loops: CDR1 LGHDT, CDR2 YNNKEL (reference sequence). The CDR3: CASSQEGRGQGTEAFF. CDR3 coding DNA: TGTGCCAGCAGCCAAGAGGGTAGGGGGCAGGGCACTGAAGCTTTCTTT.

The rearrangement joins TRBV20-1 to TRBJ2-5, with D hard to call. CDR3 length equals 11 residues. Trimming took off 8 bases at V and 1 base at J, with 8 bases between the two ends. Germline V gives CDR1 DFQATT, CDR2 SNEGSKA (reference sequence). DNA for the CDR3: TGCAGTCCGTCCTTCCAAGAGACCCAGTACTTC. It specifies CSPSFQETQYF.

The chain recombines TRBV19 with TRBJ2-2; tentatively, D is TRBD2 (5 bases). The V gene lost 3 bases and the J gene lost 7 bases, with 15 bases spanning the gap. The CDR3 runs to 15 residues. In germline, CDR1 is LNHDA, CDR2 SQIVND (reference sequence). Here the CDR3 DNA reads TGTGCCAGTAGTATCCGTGGGAGTTTTGGCGGGGAGCTGTTTTTT. This codes for CASSIRGSFGGELFF.

The chain employs TRBV19 and TRBJ2-1; 11 bases map to TRBD2. After removal of 5 bases from V and 4 bases from J, the junction contained 7 bases not matched to a gene. CDR3 length: 16 amino acids. Germline V gene sequence: CDR1 LNHDA, CDR2 SQIVND (reference sequence). The CDR3 sequence is CASSSGTSGHYNEQFF. The CDR3 nucleotides are TGTGCCAGTAGTTCCGGGACTAGCGGTCATTACAATGAGCAGTTCTTC.

The rearrangement uses TRBV7-2 and TRBJ2-3; 14 positions match TRBD2. Germline CDR1 SGHTA, CDR2 FQGNSA. The CDR3 length is 16 residues. With V trimmed by 5 bases and J by 4 bases, 5 bases remained unmatched. The CDR3 sequence: CASSVGLAGGSDTQYF. In nucleotides, the CDR3 is TGTGCCAGCAGCGTAGGACTAGCGGGAGGCTCAGATACGCAGTATTTT.

CDR3 sequence reads: CASSLAGQAYNSPLHF. For the CDR3, the DNA is TGTGCCAGCAGCTTAGCTGGGCAAGCCTATAATTCACCCCTCCACTTT. The V gene is TRBV11-2, the J gene TRBJ1-6, with D uncertain. This CDR3 comprises 16 residues. CDR1 is SGHAT and CDR2 is FQNNGV in the germline V gene. The V end was cut by 1 base, the J end by 2 bases, with 9 bases between. Variable domain in full (rest from reference TRBV11-2 and TRBJ1-6): EAGVAQSPRYKIIEKRQSVAFWCNPISGHATLYWYQQILGQGPKLLIQFQNNGVVDDSQLPKDRFSAERLKGVDSTLKIQPAKLEDSAVYLCASSLAGQAYNSPLHFGNGTRLTVT.

This chain connects TRBV29-1 to TRBJ2-7; a possible D gene is TRBD1 (6 bases). Germline values: CDR1 SQVTM, CDR2 ANQGSEA. CDR3 length: 13 amino acids. The V end was cut by 7 bases, the J end by 0 bases, with 13 bases between. The chain's CDR3 is CSAGGRDSYEQYF. In DNA, the CDR3 is TGCAGCGCTGGGGGCAGGGACTCCTACGAGCAGTACTTC.

For this clone: At one end the junction does not follow the germline gene, possibly because of a read error. The rearrangement joins TRBV3-1 (or the pseudogene TRBV3-2) to TRBJ2-7; D not certain. Germline values: CDR1 LGHDT, CDR2 YNNKEL (reference sequence). CDR3 size: 13 residues. CDR3 DNA: TGTGCCAGCAGCTCCACTACCTCAGACGAAGTTCTCTTC. Translating it yields CASSSTTSDEVLF.

This rearrangement joins TRBV29-1 to TRBJ2-2; D remains ambiguous. This CDR3 region has 15 residues. Germline loops: CDR1 SQVTM, CDR2 ANQGSEA. V lost 4 bases and J 0 bases, leaving 12 bases between the germline ends. Here the CDR3 reads CSVGHTLTNTGELFF. The CDR3 DNA is TGCAGCGTTGGTCACACGTTAACGAACACCGGGGAGCTGTTTTTT.

The genes are TRBV2 and TRBJ2-1; 9 positions match TRBD2. Trimming cost V 6 bases and J 3 bases; bases outside gene matches: 9. The CDR3 runs 16 residues. From germline, CDR1 is SNHLY and CDR2 FYNNEI. The CDR3 nucleotides are TGTGCCAGCAGGACGACTGCGGGAGGGTTCTACAATGAGCAGTTCTTC. Its translation: CASRTTAGGFYNEQFF.

This chain links TRBV11-1 with TRBJ1-2; D possibly corresponds to TRBD1 (6 bases). The CDR3 length is 13 residues. The germline gives CDR1 SGHAT, CDR2 FQDESV (reference sequence). V was clipped by 4 bases and J by 8 bases, with 14 bases between them. For the CDR3, the DNA is TGTGCCAGCAGCTCTTTAACAGGGAGCGGCTACACCTTC. Translation: CASSSLTGSGYTF.

The chain carries TRBV7-9 and TRBJ2-3, with 7 bases matching TRBD1. From germline, CDR1 is SEHNR and CDR2 FQNEAQ (reference sequence). This CDR3 has 15 amino acids. Trimming took 3 bases from V and 0 from J; bases not matched to a gene: 3. The CDR3 sequence: CASSFTGDSTDTQYF. The CDR3 DNA sequence: TGTGCCAGCAGCTTCACAGGGGATAGCACAGATACGCAGTATTTT.

The rearrangement joins TRBV2 to TRBJ1-1, with a possible D match to TRBD1 (5 bases). This CDR3 region has 12 residues. Trimming cost V 8 bases and J 4 bases, with 11 bases left between them. The germline CDR1 and CDR2 sequences are SNHLY and FYNNEI. The CDR3 coding sequence is TGTGCCAGCCCGTGGGGCAGCACTGAAGCTTTCTTT. Encoded protein: CASPWGSTEAFF.

The rearrangement joins TRBV19 to TRBJ1-1, with D possibly matching TRBD1 (6 bases). V was shortened by 9 bases and J by 1 base, with 15 bases between the two germline ends. This CDR3 comprises 14 residues. Germline-derived CDR1 and CDR2 are LNHDA and SQIVND (reference sequence). The CDR3 DNA is TGTGCCAGCCTTACCAACAGGGAGAACACTGAAGCTTTCTTT. Residues: CASLTNRENTEAFF.

In this sample, this clone turned up a few times. Because it lacks the conserved phenylalanine or tryptophan at the end, this CDR3 is likely a read error. No DNA is shown, since the ends of the CDR3 on it are uncertain; the CDR3 is the one TCRdb lists. The rearrangement links TRBV3-1 (or the pseudogene TRBV3-2) to TRBJ2-7; the D call TRBD2 from the table was never checked on the DNA. The CDR3 is 13 amino acids long, termini counted. Looked up from germline, CDR1 is LGHDT and CDR2 is YNNKEL (reference sequence). CDR3 region: CASSPSYGGRKNL.

In this sample, this clone turned up a few times. CDR3 sequence: CASSGESNQPQHF. In nucleotides, the CDR3 is TGTGCCTCCTCTGGGGAGAGCAATCAGCCCCAGCATTTT. V and J are TRBV30 and TRBJ1-5; no clear D. Germline assignment: CDR1 GTSNPN and CDR2 SVGIG (reference sequence). This CDR3 spans 13 amino acids. Trimming removed 7 bases at V and 1 base at J, with 11 bases between.

This sequence joins TRBV6-5 and TRBJ1-2; 7 nucleotides match TRBD1. Trimming took 6 bases from V and 7 from J; bases not matched to a gene: 11. The CDR3 spans 14 residues. Per the germline V gene, CDR1 is MNHEY and CDR2 is SVGAGI. The CDR3 DNA sequence: TGTGCCAGCAGCCGACAGGGTTTCTTCACTGGCTACACCTTC. Translated: CASSRQGFFTGYTF.